These 31 T cell receptor beta chains came from one sample sequenced in a study of identical twins. Using its own MiXCR run on the 5' RACE reads, TCRdb lists one record per CDR3 protein. The table includes 450,000 or so distinct CDR3 sequences, 12% to 15% detected once. This sample also belongs to another study, concerning yellow fever vaccine responses in identical twins.

The sequenced sample was CD4+ T cells sorted from blood. The receptors derive from a woman aged 18-29 years in good health.

This clonotype was recorded at least ten times. This chain joins TRBV12-3 or TRBV12-4 and TRBJ1-5; D remains ambiguous. The CDR3 extends over 15 amino acids. The ends were cut back, 3 bases at V and 0 bases at J, with 9 bases in the middle. CDR3 sequence (DNA): TGTGCCAGCAGTTTTGGCGGATATAGCAATCAGCCCCAGCATTTT. Its protein is CASSFGGYSNQPQHF.

As concerns this clonotype: The junction does not match germline at one end; this may be a read error. The gene calls are TRBV4-2 and TRBJ2-3; D gene ambiguous. There are 16 residues in the CDR3. Germline lookup yields CDR1 LGHNA and CDR2 YNFKEQ. For the CDR3, the DNA is TGCGCCAGCAGCCTGAACGTTGCAGCTAGCACAGATACGCAGTATTTT. Translating gives CASSLNVAASTDTQYF.

This clonotype was observed many times. The CDR3 region has the DNA TGTGCCAGCAGTTTAGCGCTGGGGGAGGGAACCTACGAGCAGTACTTC. As protein: CASSLALGEGTYEQYF. V usage is TRBV12-3 or TRBV12-4 and J usage is TRBJ2-7; 7 bases are shared with TRBD2. The CDR3 runs 16 residues. Germline trimming cut 0 bases from V and 2 bases from J; bases unmatched to any gene: 7.

This clonotype was counted a few times. In DNA, the CDR3 is TGCGCCAGCAGCTTGGTGCAGGGCCTTAGCACAGATACGCAGTATTTT. Translated, it gives CASSLVQGLSTDTQYF. This chain uses TRBV5-1 with TRBJ2-3; tentatively, D is TRBD1 (5 bases). Per the germline V gene, CDR1 is SGHRS and CDR2 is YFSETQ. The length of the CDR3 is 16 residues. V was clipped by 0 bases and J by 0 bases, with 11 bases between them.

V gene TRBV11-1 combines with J gene TRBJ2-1, with 7 bases matching TRBD2. The CDR3 consists of 15 residues. Germline V CDR1 and CDR2: SGHAT, FQDESV (reference sequence). V was pared by 3 bases and J by 9 bases, with 11 bases of the junction left unmatched. As DNA, the CDR3 is TGTGCCAGCAGCTTTGGCGGGGGAGAAAATAGTGAGCAGTTCTTC. This translates into CASSFGGGENSEQFF.

This clonotype was detected only a few times. This rearrangement joins TRBV5-6 to TRBJ2-5, with D tentatively TRBD2 (5 bases). Per the germline V gene, CDR1 is SGHDT and CDR2 is YYEEEE. The V and J ends lost 0 bases and 5 bases respectively, with 14 bases between them. CDR3 length: 15 residues. CDR3 region: CASSLGLRAVETQYF. In DNA, the CDR3 is TGTGCCAGCAGCTTGGGACTAAGGGCTGTGGAGACCCAGTACTTC. The variable domain in full, with the rest retrieved from reference TRBV5-6 and TRBJ2-5, is DAGVTQSPTHLIKTRGQQVTLRCSPKSGHDTVSWYQQALGQGPQFIFQYYEEEERQRGNFPDRFSGHQFPNYSSELNVNALLLGDSALYLCASSLGLRAVETQYFGPGTRLLVL.

The sample holds many counts of this clonotype. This chain connects TRBV3-1 to TRBJ2-4; 8 bases fit TRBD2. CDR1 and CDR2 from the germline V gene are LGHDT and YNNKEL (reference sequence). This CDR3 contains 17 residues. Trimming at V came to 4 bases and at J to 1 base, leaving 9 bases not matched to a gene. CDR3: CASSRTSIRGAKNIQYF. DNA for the CDR3: TGTGCCAGCAGCCGGACTAGCATTCGGGGCGCCAAAAACATTCAGTACTTC.

In its sample, this clonotype was seen many times. The chain links TRBV15 to TRBJ2-3, with D perhaps assigned TRBD1 or TRBD2 (6 bases each). The CDR3 has 16 residues. Trimming removed 0 bases at V and 3 bases at J, with 13 bases between. Germline loops: CDR1 LNHNV, CDR2 YYDKDF (reference sequence). CDR3 protein: CATSRDRGGRTDTQYF. DNA for the CDR3: TGTGCCACCAGCAGAGATCGAGGGGGGAGGACAGATACGCAGTATTTT.

This clonotype was recorded a few times. This rearrangement joins TRBV3-1 to TRBJ2-1; D is ambiguous. V was cut by 4 bases and J by 10 bases, with 11 bases left in between. Per germline, CDR1 LGHDT and CDR2 YNNKEL (reference sequence). The length of the CDR3 is 12 residues. Written as DNA, the CDR3 is TGTGCCAGCAGCCCCCTAAGTAGGGAGCAGTTCTTC. Amino acids: CASSPLSREQFF.

This clonotype was observed a few times. V gene TRBV6-5 combines with J gene TRBJ1-5; the match to TRBD1 covers 8 bases. Germline CDR1 and CDR2: MNHEY and SVGAGI. J gave up 9 bases and V 9 bases, and 10 bases lay outside the gene matches. This CDR3 is 13 amino acids long. The CDR3 DNA reads as TGTGCCAGTCGGACAGGGCCCGGTCGGCCCCAGCATTTT. Its translation is CASRTGPGRPQHF.

The chain employs TRBV6-2 or TRBV6-3 and TRBJ2-1, with D possibly matching TRBD2 (7 bases). Trimming shortened V by 6 bases and J by 6 bases, and 27 bases separated the two germline ends. The CDR3 length is 18 residues. Germline values: CDR1 MNHEY, CDR2 SVGEGT. CDR3 protein: CASSYQTQRRGAPNEQFF. The CDR3 DNA reads TGTGCCAGCAGCTACCAAACCCAGCGACGGGGGGCCCCCAATGAGCAGTTCTTC.

This clonotype was detected many times. The CDR3 loop is CSALDLARPAYEQYF. Here the CDR3 DNA reads TGCAGTGCCTTAGACTTAGCGCGCCCGGCCTACGAGCAGTACTTC. The chain employs TRBV20-1 and TRBJ2-7; possible D gene TRBD2, 5 bases. In germline, CDR1 is DFQATT, CDR2 SNEGSKA (reference sequence). The CDR3 is made up of 15 amino acids. V lost 6 bases, J lost 2 bases, and 20 bases lay in between.

This clonotype appeared a few times. V usage is TRBV28 and J usage is TRBJ1-4; 7 nucleotides line up with TRBD1. Germline V gene sequence: CDR1 MDHEN, CDR2 SYDVKM. The CDR3 is 17 residues long. The trim removed 7 bases at V and 5 bases at J, leaving 16 bases unmatched. In nucleotides, the CDR3 is TGTGCCAGCATCCGATCAGGCCCGGGACAGCGGAATGAAAAACTGTTTTTT. Translated: CASIRSGPGQRNEKLFF.

This clonotype was counted a few times. The chain combines TRBV29-1 with TRBJ2-5; D unclear. The CDR3 is 11 residues long. Trimming took 0 bases from V and 5 from J, leaving 4 bases between them. Germline CDR1 is SQVTM and CDR2 is ANQGSEA. The chain's CDR3 is CSVEDWETQYF. DNA of the CDR3: TGCAGCGTTGAAGATTGGGAGACCCAGTACTTC.

This clonotype has more than one count but fewer than ten. V gene TRBV20-1 combines with J gene TRBJ2-7; maybe TRBD1 (6 bases). CDR3 size: 15 residues. CDR1 and CDR2 (germline): DFQATT, SNEGSKA (reference sequence). Trimming pared 5 bases from V and 1 base from J, leaving 18 bases between. The CDR3 loop reads CSAEPVGQKSYEQYF. CDR3 coding DNA: TGCAGTGCTGAACCCGTTGGACAGAAGTCCTACGAGCAGTACTTC.

At least ten counts were recorded for this clonotype. The gene calls are TRBV5-1 and TRBJ1-1, with a weak D call TRBD1 (5 bases). CDR1 is SGHRS, CDR2 YFSETQ, per germline. The CDR3 totals 15 residues. V shed 6 bases and J shed 3 bases, with 18 bases lying between them. The CDR3 region has the DNA TGCGCCAGCATTCCAGGGCAGACTTGGCACACTGAAGCTTTCTTT. It specifies CASIPGQTWHTEAFF.

This clonotype was detected a few times. The J gene is TRBJ1-5, the V gene TRBV5-5; possibly TRBD1 for D (5 bases). The germline V gene encodes CDR1 SGHKS and CDR2 YYEKEE (reference sequence). The CDR3 runs to 11 residues. V shed 4 bases and J shed 11 bases, with 10 bases lying between them. The chain's CDR3 is CASSLGRTQHF. DNA of the CDR3: TGTGCCAGCAGCCTGGGACGGACCCAGCATTTT. Variable domain in full (rest from reference TRBV5-5 and TRBJ1-5): DAGVTQSPTHLIKTRGQQVTLRCSPISGHKSVSWYQQVLGQGPQFIFQYYEKEERGRGNFPDRFSARQFPNYSSELNVNALLLGDSALYLCASSLGRTQHFGDGTRLSIL.

The chain is built from TRBV12-3 or TRBV12-4 and TRBJ1-2; D gene unclear. Trimming took off 7 bases at V and 3 bases at J, with 12 bases between the two ends. The CDR3 spans 13 residues. Here the CDR3 DNA reads TGTGCCAGCACCCCCCGGGGATACTATGGCTACACCTTC. Its protein product is CASTPRGYYGYTF.

V and J are TRBV14 and TRBJ2-7; 8 bases match TRBD2. The J segment lost 6 bases and the V segment lost 0 bases, leaving 10 bases of the junction unmatched. The CDR3 loop spans 16 amino acids. Germline CDR1 SGHDN, CDR2 FVKESK. CDR3 region: CASSQEEGTRRSEQYF. In nucleotides, the CDR3 is TGTGCCAGCAGCCAAGAGGAAGGGACTAGGAGAAGCGAGCAGTACTTC.

This clonotype was seen a handful of times. The chain uses TRBV29-1 and TRBJ2-5; maybe TRBD1 (9 bases). The CDR3 has 15 residues. Germline V gene data show CDR1 as SQVTM and CDR2 as ANQGSEA. V lost 5 bases, J lost 1 base, and 17 bases lay in between. CDR3 loop: CSVTGGTGSQETQYF. For the CDR3, the DNA is TGCAGCGTTACGGGGGGGACAGGGTCCCAAGAGACCCAGTACTTC. Drawing the rest from reference TRBV29-1 and TRBJ2-5, the complete variable domain is SAVISQKPSRDICQRGTSLTIQCQVDSQVTMMFWYRQQPGQSLTLIATANQGSEATYESGFVIDKFPISRPNLTFSTLTVSNMSPEDSSIYLCSVTGGTGSQETQYFGPGTRLLVL.

The chain joins TRBV20-1 to TRBJ1-4, with 11 bases matching TRBD1. The CDR3 length is 15 residues. Germline CDR1 and CDR2: DFQATT and SNEGSKA (reference sequence). The V gene end was trimmed by 4 bases and the J gene end by 8 bases; junction bases not matched to a gene: 9. CDR3 loop: CSATGQGASSEKLFF. CDR3 bases: TGCAGTGCTACCGGACAGGGGGCAAGTAGCGAAAAACTGTTTTTT.

This clonotype was seen many times. This sequence joins TRBV5-1 and TRBJ2-2; D unresolved. Trimming cost V 2 bases and J 5 bases, with 7 bases left between them. The CDR3 consists of 13 residues. The germline V gene has CDR1 SGHRS and CDR2 YFSETQ. This CDR3 reads CASSFVLTGELFF. The CDR3 DNA follows: TGCGCCAGCAGCTTTGTGCTAACCGGGGAGCTGTTTTTT.

The V gene is TRBV14, the J gene TRBJ2-5; D perhaps matches TRBD1 (5 bases). Germline V gene data show CDR1 as SGHDN and CDR2 as FVKESK. V was cut by 1 base and J by 0 bases, with 9 bases left in between. CDR3 length: 15 amino acids. The CDR3 sequence: CASSQGKGYQETQYF. CDR3 bases: TGTGCCAGCAGCCAAGGGAAGGGGTACCAAGAGACCCAGTACTTC.

The CDR3 is CASSFSASGTEQFF. The CDR3 DNA reads as TGTGCCAGCAGCTTTTCGGCCAGCGGGACTGAGCAGTTCTTC. The genes are TRBV14 and TRBJ2-1; the match to TRBD2 covers 7 bases. Germline V CDR1 and CDR2: SGHDN, FVKESK. The V and J ends lost 5 bases and 9 bases, in that order; junction bases with no gene match: 10. CDR3 length: 14 residues.

This chain uses TRBV10-3 with TRBJ2-1; D ambiguous. Between the trimmed V and J ends, which lost 4 bases and 10 bases, there was a span of 8 bases. CDR3 size: 11 residues. The germline V gene encodes CDR1 ENHRY and CDR2 SYGVKD. CDR3 region: CAISVVGEQFF. The CDR3, as DNA: TGTGCCATCAGTGTGGTAGGCGAGCAGTTCTTC.

This chain uses TRBV7-2 with TRBJ2-5; 9 bases are shared with TRBD2. After removal of 4 bases from V and 5 bases from J, the junction contained 8 bases not matched to a gene. The CDR3 is 15 amino acids. Per germline, CDR1 SGHTA and CDR2 FQGNSA. The DNA for the CDR3 is TGTGCCAGCAGCTCAGATAGCGGGAGTGGTGAGACCCAGTACTTC. It translates to CASSSDSGSGETQYF.

The V gene is TRBV20-1, the J gene TRBJ2-3; TRBD2 matches at 7 bases. Looked up from germline, CDR1 is DFQATT and CDR2 is SNEGSKA (reference sequence). The CDR3 consists of 15 residues. V shed 5 bases, J shed 6 bases, and the junction held 14 bases outside the gene matches. The CDR3 sequence is CSAGGSLVIRDTQYF. Here the CDR3 DNA reads TGCAGTGCTGGCGGGAGTTTGGTAATTCGTGATACGCAGTATTTT.

This clonotype was seen a few times. V gene TRBV24-1 combines with J gene TRBJ2-3; D uncertain. CDR1 is KGHDR, CDR2 SFDVKD, per germline. The ends were cut back, 3 bases at V and 0 bases at J, with 12 bases in the middle. The CDR3 loop spans 16 amino acids. CDR3 loop: CATSDPAPDSTDTQYF. CDR3 DNA sequence: TGTGCCACCAGTGATCCGGCCCCCGATAGCACAGATACGCAGTATTTT.

This clonotype was found a few times. This rearrangement joins TRBV7-9 to TRBJ2-5, with D uncertain. This CDR3 spans 12 amino acids. Trimming left V 4 bases short and J 5 bases short, with 8 bases between. Germline V gene data show CDR1 as SEHNR and CDR2 as FQNEAQ (reference sequence). The CDR3 here is CASSSVWETQYF. In nucleotides, the CDR3 is TGTGCCAGCAGCTCCGTTTGGGAGACCCAGTACTTC.

This clonotype was counted a few times. J is TRBJ1-5 and V is TRBV28, with 10 bases that match TRBD1. The CDR3 is 14 amino acids. Germline-derived CDR1 and CDR2 are MDHEN and SYDVKM. The junction had 4 bases not matched to a gene; V was cut back by 4 bases and J by 7 bases. CDR3 nucleotide sequence: TGTGCCAGCAGTTCGACAGGGGGCAGGCAGCCCCAGCATTTT. Its protein is CASSSTGGRQPQHF.

This clonotype was picked up many times. V usage is TRBV5-1 and J usage is TRBJ2-4; D remains ambiguous. The CDR3 loop spans 17 amino acids. Trimming took 2 bases from V and 0 from J, leaving 15 bases between them. Germline CDR1 reads SGHRS; CDR2 reads YFSETQ. CDR3 protein: CASSFRYHGVAKNIQYF. CDR3 in DNA: TGCGCCAGCAGCTTTCGGTACCATGGAGTAGCCAAAAACATTCAGTACTTC.